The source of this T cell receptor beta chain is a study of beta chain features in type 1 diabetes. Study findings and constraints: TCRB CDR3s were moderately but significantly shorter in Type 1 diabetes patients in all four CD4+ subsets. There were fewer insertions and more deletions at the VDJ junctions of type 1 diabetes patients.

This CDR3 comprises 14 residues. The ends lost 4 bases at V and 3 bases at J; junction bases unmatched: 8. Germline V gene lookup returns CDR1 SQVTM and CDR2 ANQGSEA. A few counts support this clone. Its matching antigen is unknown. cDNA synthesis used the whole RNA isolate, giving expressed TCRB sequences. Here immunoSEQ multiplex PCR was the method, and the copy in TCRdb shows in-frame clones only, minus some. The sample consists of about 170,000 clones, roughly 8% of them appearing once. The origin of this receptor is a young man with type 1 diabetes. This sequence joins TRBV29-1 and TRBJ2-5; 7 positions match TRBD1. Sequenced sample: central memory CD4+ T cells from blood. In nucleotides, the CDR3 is TGCAGCGTTGCCAGGGGGTCTGGGAAAGAGACCCAGTACTTC. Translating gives CSVARGSGKETQYF.